The text below deals with one TCR beta chain. Its cognate antigen is unknown. CDR3 size: 14 residues. From germline, CDR1 is MDHEN and CDR2 SYDVKM. The V segment lost 3 bases and the J segment 4 bases; nucleotides outside the gene matches: 1. This entry is derived from a study of cytomegalovirus exposure and HLA in healthy donors. Study-level results: There were around 160 TCR beta chains listed as cytomegalovirus-associated. There were a few CMV-associated chains whose specificity for CMV antigens was confirmed in vitro.

Libraries were prepared by immunoSEQ multiplex PCR; TCRdb keeps only in-frame clonotypes and omits some of them. The sample holds about 260,000 clones, 90% seen once. Sequenced: PBMCs. The chain employs TRBV28 and TRBJ1-1; 11 nucleotides agree with TRBD1. This TCR was recovered from a woman in her twenties or thirties in good health and CMV-seronegative. In DNA form, the CDR3 reads TGTGCCAGCAGTTTGGACAGGGGGCGCACTGAAGCTTTCTTT. It translates to CASSLDRGRTEAFF. Full variable domain (outside the CDR3, taken from reference TRBV28 and TRBJ1-1): DVKVTQSSRYLVKRTGEKVFLECVQDMDHENMFWYRQDPGLGLRLIYFSYDVKMKEKGDIPEGYSVSREKKERFSLILESASTNQTSMYLCASSLDRGRTEAFFGQGTRLTVV.